These 10 T cell receptor beta chains were all obtained from the same sample, sequenced in a study of cytomegalovirus exposure and HLA in healthy donors. PCR amplification relied on 60 Vbeta primers (plus 13 Jbeta primers). Only in-frame clones appear in the TCRdb table, and some are missing; sequencing was by immunoSEQ multiplex PCR. There are under 200,000 clones in the sample; 60% to 80% occur only once, and around 3.2% lies in the top ten. Sequencing was carried out using PBMCs. The receptors derive from a female donor in good health and CMV-seronegative.

This sequence joins TRBV7-2 and TRBJ2-1, with 7 bases matching TRBD1. CDR3 length: 13 residues. Germline-derived CDR1 and CDR2 are SGHTA and FQGNSA. Trimming at V came to 7 bases and at J to 4 bases, leaving 4 bases not matched to a gene. Written as DNA, the CDR3 is TGTGCCAGCAACCCGGGACAGTACAATGAGCAGTTCTTC. Translation: CASNPGQYNEQFF.

The V and J genes are TRBV7-2 and TRBJ1-1; a weak D match, TRBD1 (6 bases). The CDR3 has 13 amino acids. V was trimmed by 6 bases and J by 1 base, leaving 9 bases between them. Germline V gives CDR1 SGHTA, CDR2 FQGNSA. For the CDR3, the DNA is TGTGCCAGCAGGCAGGGGAGGAACACTGAAGCTTTCTTT. Its translation: CASRQGRNTEAFF.

The chain has TRBV5-5 and TRBJ2-1; possible D gene TRBD1, 7 bases. The length of the CDR3 is 14 residues. Looked up from germline, CDR1 is SGHKS and CDR2 is YYEKEE (reference sequence). V was cut by 5 bases and J by 4 bases, with 13 bases left in between. The CDR3 region has the DNA TGTGCCAGCAGTAGCAGGGGGGTGTACAATGAGCAGTTCTTC. Translated, it gives CASSSRGVYNEQFF.

The chain combines TRBV10-3 with TRBJ2-1; D perhaps matches TRBD1 (6 bases). V was cut by 2 bases and J by 6 bases, with 14 bases left in between. Germline CDR1 is ENHRY and CDR2 is SYGVKD. This CDR3 contains 15 residues. The CDR3 sequence is CAISEGQPESNEQFF. CDR3 sequence (DNA): TGTGCCATCAGTGAGGGACAGCCTGAATCCAATGAGCAGTTCTTC.

Only a few counts were recorded for this clone. The J gene is TRBJ1-1, the V gene TRBV5-1; 7 nucleotides line up with TRBD1. The junction had 5 bases not matched to a gene; V was cut back by 4 bases and J by 2 bases. There are 14 residues in the CDR3. Germline V CDR1 and CDR2: SGHRS, YFSETQ. The CDR3 protein is CASSDRAANTEAFF. CDR3 sequence (DNA): TGCGCCAGCAGCGACAGGGCGGCCAACACTGAAGCTTTCTTT.

This chain uses TRBV9 with TRBJ2-2, with no clear D. Germline V gene sequence: CDR1 SGDLS, CDR2 YYNGEE. Trimming pared 3 bases from V and 0 bases from J, leaving 3 bases between. The CDR3 extends over 13 amino acids. CDR3 nucleotides: TGTGCCAGCAGCGCCGCGAACACCGGGGAGCTGTTTTTT. Protein sequence: CASSAANTGELFF.

The chain is built from TRBV2 and TRBJ2-2; D is perhaps TRBD1 (6 bases). The CDR3 has 15 amino acids. Germline CDR1 and CDR2: SNHLY and FYNNEI. The V gene lost 5 bases and the J gene lost 0 bases, with 10 bases spanning the gap. For the CDR3, the DNA is TGTGCCAGCAGTAGACAGGACGCGAACACCGGGGAGCTGTTTTTT. Protein product: CASSRQDANTGELFF.

J is TRBJ2-7 and V is TRBV5-4; 8 positions match TRBD1. The germline CDR1 and CDR2 sequences are SGHNT and YYREEE (reference sequence). CDR3 length equals 15 residues. V shed 3 bases, J shed 4 bases, and the junction held 9 bases outside the gene matches. The CDR3 bases are TGTGCCAGCAGCTCTCCAGGACAGGGCCGATACGAGCAGTACTTC. Translation gives CASSSPGQGRYEQYF.

V is TRBV29-1 and J is TRBJ2-3, with 9 nucleotides matching TRBD2. V dropped 4 bases and J dropped 3; count of bases not matched to a gene: 11. CDR1 is SQVTM, CDR2 ANQGSEA, per germline. CDR3 length: 16 residues. The CDR3 here is CSVVLSSGRLTDTQYF. In nucleotides, the CDR3 is TGCAGCGTTGTGTTGAGCAGCGGGAGGCTTACAGATACGCAGTATTTT.

This sequence joins TRBV28 and TRBJ2-7, with 9 nucleotides matching TRBD2. The CDR3 spans 15 residues. Trimming cost V 5 bases and J 0 bases; bases outside gene matches: 5. The V gene's germline CDR1 is MDHEN and CDR2 SYDVKM. The chain's CDR3 is CASSTLAGSSYEQYF. CDR3 in DNA: TGTGCCAGCAGTACTCTAGCGGGGAGCTCCTACGAGCAGTACTTC.